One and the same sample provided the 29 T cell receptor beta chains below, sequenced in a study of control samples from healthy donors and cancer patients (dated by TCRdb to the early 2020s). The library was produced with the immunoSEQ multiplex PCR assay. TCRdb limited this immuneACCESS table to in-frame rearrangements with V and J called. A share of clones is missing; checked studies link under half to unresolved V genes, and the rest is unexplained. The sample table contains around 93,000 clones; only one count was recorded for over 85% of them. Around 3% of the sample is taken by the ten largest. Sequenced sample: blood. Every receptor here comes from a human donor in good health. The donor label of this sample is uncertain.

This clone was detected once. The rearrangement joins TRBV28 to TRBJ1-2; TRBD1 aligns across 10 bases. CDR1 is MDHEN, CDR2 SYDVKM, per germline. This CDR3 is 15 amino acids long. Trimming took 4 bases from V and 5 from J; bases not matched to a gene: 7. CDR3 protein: CASSSPTGGAYGYTF. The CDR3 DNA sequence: TGTGCCAGCAGTTCCCCGACAGGGGGCGCGTATGGCTACACCTTC.

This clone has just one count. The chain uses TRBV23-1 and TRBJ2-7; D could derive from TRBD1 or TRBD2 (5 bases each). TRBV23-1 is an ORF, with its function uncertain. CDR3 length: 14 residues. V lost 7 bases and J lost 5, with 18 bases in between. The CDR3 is CASTNLPRGDEQYV. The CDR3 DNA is TGCGCCAGCACCAATCTACCTAGGGGAGACGAGCAGTACGTC.

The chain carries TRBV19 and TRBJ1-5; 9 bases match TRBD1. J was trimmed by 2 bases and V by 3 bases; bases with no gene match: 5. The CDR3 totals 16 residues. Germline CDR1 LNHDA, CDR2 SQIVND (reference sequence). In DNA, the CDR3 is TGTGCCAGTAGTATCTGGACAGGGGTCGGCAATCAGCCCCAGCATTTT. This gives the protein CASSIWTGVGNQPQHF.

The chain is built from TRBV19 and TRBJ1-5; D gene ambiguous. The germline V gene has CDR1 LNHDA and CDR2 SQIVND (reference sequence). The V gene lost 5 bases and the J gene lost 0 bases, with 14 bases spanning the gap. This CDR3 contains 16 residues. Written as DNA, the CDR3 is TGTGCCAGTAGTGAGAGAGAAAAGATTAGCAATCAGCCCCAGCATTTT. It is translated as CASSEREKISNQPQHF.

The CDR3 DNA reads as TGTGCCAGCAGCTCCTCCAGGACAGCGCATTGGGAGGCCCAGTACTTC. Amino acids: CASSSSRTAHWEAQYF. The genes are TRBV7-9 and TRBJ2-5; either TRBD1 or TRBD2 may fit D (6 bases each). Looked up from germline, CDR1 is SEHNR and CDR2 is FQNEAQ (reference sequence). The CDR3 is 16 residues long. V was cut by 4 bases and J by 9 bases, with 24 bases left in between.

CDR3 in DNA: TGTGCCATCAGTGAAAGGGGGGCCTCCTATAATTCACCCCTCCACTTT. Translated, it gives CAISERGASYNSPLHF. The chain couples TRBV10-3 to TRBJ1-6; TRBD1 might be the D (6 bases). This CDR3 is 16 amino acids long. CDR1 ENHRY and CDR2 SYGVKD come from the germline V gene. Trimming pared 3 bases from V and 0 bases from J, leaving 9 bases between.

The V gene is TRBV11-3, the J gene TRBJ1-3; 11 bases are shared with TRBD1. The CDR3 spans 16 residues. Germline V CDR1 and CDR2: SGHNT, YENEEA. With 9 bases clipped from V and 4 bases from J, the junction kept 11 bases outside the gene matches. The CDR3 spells CASSEGQGARGNTIYF. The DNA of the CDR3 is TGTGCCAGTTCGGAAGGACAGGGGGCTAGAGGAAACACCATATATTTT.

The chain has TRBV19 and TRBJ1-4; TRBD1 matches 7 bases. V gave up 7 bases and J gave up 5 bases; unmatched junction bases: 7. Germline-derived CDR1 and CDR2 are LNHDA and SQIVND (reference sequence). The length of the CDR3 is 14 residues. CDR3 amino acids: CASTPGQPNEKLFF. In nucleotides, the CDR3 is TGTGCCAGTACCCCGGGACAGCCGAATGAAAAACTGTTTTTT. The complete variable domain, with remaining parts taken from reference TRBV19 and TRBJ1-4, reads DGGITQSPKYLFRKEGQNVTLSCEQNLNHDAMYWYRQDPGQGLRLIYYSQIVNDFQKGDIAEGYSVSREKKESFPLTVTSAQKNPTAFYLCASTPGQPNEKLFFGSGTQLSVL.

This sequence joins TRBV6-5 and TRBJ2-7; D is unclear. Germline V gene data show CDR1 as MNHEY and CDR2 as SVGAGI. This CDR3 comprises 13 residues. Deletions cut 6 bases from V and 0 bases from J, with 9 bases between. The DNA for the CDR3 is TGTGCCAGCAGGGATTCGAGCTCCTACGAGCAGTACTTC. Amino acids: CASRDSSSYEQYF.

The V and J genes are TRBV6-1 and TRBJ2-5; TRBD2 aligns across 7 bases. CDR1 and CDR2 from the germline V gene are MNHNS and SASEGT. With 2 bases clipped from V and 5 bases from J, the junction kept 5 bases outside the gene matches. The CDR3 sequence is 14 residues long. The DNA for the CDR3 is TGTGCCAGCAGTGAATTTCCGGGAGGTGAGACCCAGTACTTC. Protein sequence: CASSEFPGGETQYF.

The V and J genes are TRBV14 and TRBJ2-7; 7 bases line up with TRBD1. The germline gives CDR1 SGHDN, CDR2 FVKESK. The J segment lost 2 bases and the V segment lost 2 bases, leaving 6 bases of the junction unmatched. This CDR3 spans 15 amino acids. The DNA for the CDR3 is TGTGCCAGCAGCCAATACACAGGGGCACCCTACGAGCAGTACTTC. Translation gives CASSQYTGAPYEQYF.

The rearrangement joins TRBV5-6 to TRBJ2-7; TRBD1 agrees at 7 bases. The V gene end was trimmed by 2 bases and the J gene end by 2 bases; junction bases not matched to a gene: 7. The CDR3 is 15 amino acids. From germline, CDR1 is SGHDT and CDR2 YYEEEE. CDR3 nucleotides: TGTGCCAGCAGCTTCCCACAGGGGATCACCTACGAGCAGTACTTC. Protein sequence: CASSFPQGITYEQYF.

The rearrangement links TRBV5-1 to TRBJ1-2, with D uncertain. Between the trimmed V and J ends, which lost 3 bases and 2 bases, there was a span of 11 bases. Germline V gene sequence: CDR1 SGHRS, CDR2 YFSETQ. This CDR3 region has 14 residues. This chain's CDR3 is CASSSDTLNYGYTF. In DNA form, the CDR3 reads TGCGCCAGCAGCTCCGACACTTTGAACTATGGCTACACCTTC.

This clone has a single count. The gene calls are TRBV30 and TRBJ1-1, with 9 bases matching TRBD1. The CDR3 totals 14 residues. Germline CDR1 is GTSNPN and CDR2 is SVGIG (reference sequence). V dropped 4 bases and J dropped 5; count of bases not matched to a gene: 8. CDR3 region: CAWTIDRGGTEAFF. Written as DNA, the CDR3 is TGTGCCTGGACCATAGACAGGGGGGGAACTGAAGCTTTCTTT.

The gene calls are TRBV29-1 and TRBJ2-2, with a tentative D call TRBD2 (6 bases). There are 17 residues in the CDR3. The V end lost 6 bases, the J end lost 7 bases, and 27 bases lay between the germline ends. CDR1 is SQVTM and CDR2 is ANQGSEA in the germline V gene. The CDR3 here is CSVGLTPGLSGLGELFF. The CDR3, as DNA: TGCAGCGTGGGGTTAACGCCGGGACTTTCAGGCCTCGGGGAGCTGTTTTTT.

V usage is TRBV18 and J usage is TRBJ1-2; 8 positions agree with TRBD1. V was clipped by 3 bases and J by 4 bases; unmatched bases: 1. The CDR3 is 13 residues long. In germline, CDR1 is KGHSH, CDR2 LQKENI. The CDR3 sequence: CASSPGQAYGYTF. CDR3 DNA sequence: TGTGCCAGCTCACCGGGACAGGCCTATGGCTACACCTTC.

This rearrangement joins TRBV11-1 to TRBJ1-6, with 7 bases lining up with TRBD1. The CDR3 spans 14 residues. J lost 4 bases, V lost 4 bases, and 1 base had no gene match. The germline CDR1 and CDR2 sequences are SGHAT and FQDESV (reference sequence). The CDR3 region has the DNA TGTGCCAGCAGCTCGGGACAGTATAATTCACCCCTCCACTTT. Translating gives CASSSGQYNSPLHF.

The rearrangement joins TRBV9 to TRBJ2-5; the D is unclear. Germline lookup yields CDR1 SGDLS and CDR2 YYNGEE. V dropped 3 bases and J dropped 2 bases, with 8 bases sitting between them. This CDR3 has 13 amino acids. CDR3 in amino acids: CASSGVAQETQYF. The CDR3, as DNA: TGTGCCAGCAGCGGTGTAGCACAAGAGACCCAGTACTTC.

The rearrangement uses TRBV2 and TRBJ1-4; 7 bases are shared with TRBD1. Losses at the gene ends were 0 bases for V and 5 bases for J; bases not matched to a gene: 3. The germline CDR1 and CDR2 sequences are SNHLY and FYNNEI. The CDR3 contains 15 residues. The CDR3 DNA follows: TGTGCCAGCAGTGAAGCGGGACAGAGAAATGAAAAACTGTTTTTT. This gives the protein CASSEAGQRNEKLFF.

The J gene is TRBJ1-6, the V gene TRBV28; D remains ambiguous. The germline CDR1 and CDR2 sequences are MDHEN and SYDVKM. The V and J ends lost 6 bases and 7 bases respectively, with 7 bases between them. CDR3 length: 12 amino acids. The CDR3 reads CASRDLNSPLHF. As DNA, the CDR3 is TGTGCCAGCAGAGACCTGAATTCACCCCTCCACTTT.

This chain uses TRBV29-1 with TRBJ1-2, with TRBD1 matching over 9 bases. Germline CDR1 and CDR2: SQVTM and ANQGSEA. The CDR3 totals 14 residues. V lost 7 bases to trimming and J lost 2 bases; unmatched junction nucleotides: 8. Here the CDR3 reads CSAVRTGGNYGYTF. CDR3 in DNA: TGCAGCGCTGTTCGTACAGGGGGCAACTATGGCTACACCTTC.

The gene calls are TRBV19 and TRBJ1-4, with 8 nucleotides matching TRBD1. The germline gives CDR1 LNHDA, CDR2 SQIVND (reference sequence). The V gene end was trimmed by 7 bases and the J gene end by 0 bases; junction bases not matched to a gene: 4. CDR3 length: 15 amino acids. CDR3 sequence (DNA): TGTGCCAGTATTCAGGGGGCTGCAACTAATGAAAAACTGTTTTTT. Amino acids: CASIQGAATNEKLFF. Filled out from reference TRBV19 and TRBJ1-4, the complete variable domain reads DGGITQSPKYLFRKEGQNVTLSCEQNLNHDAMYWYRQDPGQGLRLIYYSQIVNDFQKGDIAEGYSVSREKKESFPLTVTSAQKNPTAFYLCASIQGAATNEKLFFGSGTQLSVL.

CDR3 in amino acids: CASSLGQGLSEKLFF. Written as DNA, the CDR3 is TGTGCCAGCAGCTTAGGACAGGGGTTGAGTGAAAAACTGTTTTTT. The chain couples TRBV13 to TRBJ1-4; the match to TRBD1 covers 7 bases. This CDR3 has 15 residues. Germline values: CDR1 PRHDT, CDR2 FYEKMQ (reference sequence). The trim removed 0 bases at V and 7 bases at J, leaving 5 bases unmatched.

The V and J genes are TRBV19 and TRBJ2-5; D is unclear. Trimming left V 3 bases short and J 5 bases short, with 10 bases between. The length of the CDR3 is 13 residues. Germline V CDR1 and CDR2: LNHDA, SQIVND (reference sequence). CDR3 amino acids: CASSISRLETQYF. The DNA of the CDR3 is TGTGCCAGTAGTATTAGTCGATTGGAGACCCAGTACTTC.

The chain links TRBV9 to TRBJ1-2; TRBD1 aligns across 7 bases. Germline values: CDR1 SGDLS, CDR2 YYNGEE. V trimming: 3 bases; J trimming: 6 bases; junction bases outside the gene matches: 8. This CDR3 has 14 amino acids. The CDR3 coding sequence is TGTGCCAGCAGCGATCGCAGGGGGGATCATGGCTACACCTTC. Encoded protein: CASSDRRGDHGYTF.

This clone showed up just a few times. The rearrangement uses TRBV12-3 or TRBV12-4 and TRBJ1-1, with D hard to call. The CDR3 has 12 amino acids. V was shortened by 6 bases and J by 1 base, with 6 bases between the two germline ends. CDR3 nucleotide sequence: TGTGCCAGCAGGAAGGCGAACACTGAAGCTTTCTTT. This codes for CASRKANTEAFF.

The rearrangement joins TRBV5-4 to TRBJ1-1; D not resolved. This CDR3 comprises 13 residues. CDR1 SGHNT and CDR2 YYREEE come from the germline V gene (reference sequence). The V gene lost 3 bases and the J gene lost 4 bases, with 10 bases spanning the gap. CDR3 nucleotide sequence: TGTGCCAGCAGCTCCCCGGCACGCACTGAAGCTTTCTTT. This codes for CASSSPARTEAFF. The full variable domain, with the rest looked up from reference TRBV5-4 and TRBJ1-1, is ETGVTQSPTHLIKTRGQQVTLRCSSQSGHNTVSWYQQALGQGPQFIFQYYREEENGRGNFPPRFSGLQFPNYSSELNVNALELDDSALYLCASSSPARTEAFFGQGTRLTVV.

CDR3 sequence (DNA): TGTGCCTGGAGTGTAGCCCTAGCGGGGGCCGGGACCCAGTACTTC. Encoded protein: CAWSVALAGAGTQYF. This chain uses TRBV30 with TRBJ2-5; 10 bases agree with TRBD2. There are 15 residues in the CDR3. CDR1 and CDR2 from the germline V gene are GTSNPN and SVGIG (reference sequence). Germline trimming cut 0 bases from V and 7 bases from J; bases unmatched to any gene: 8.

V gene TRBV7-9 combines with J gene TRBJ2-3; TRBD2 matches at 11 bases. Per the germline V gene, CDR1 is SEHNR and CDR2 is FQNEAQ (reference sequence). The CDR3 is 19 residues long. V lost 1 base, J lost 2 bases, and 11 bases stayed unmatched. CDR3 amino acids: CASSLVVLAGETSTDTQYF. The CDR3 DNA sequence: TGTGCCAGCAGCTTAGTGGTACTAGCGGGGGAGACCTCCACAGATACGCAGTATTTT.